The 27 T cell receptor beta chains reported below all come from one sample, sequenced in a study of long-term antiretroviral therapy in people with HIV. The run of the v3.0 immunoSEQ assay was at survey level. Sequencing was performed with immunoSEQ multiplex PCR; in TCRdb, only in-frame clones are kept and a portion is missing. The table records 30,000 to 40,000 clones, about four fifths of them present only once. Sequencing was performed on unsorted PBMCs, taken 3 years after starting antiretroviral therapy. These TCRs come from a man in his fifties or sixties with HIV.

About this clone itself: Within the sample, other DNA sequences also encode this same CDR3. In DNA, the CDR3 is TGTGCCAGCAGTGATGGGGTCTCTGGAAACACCATATATTTT. Its protein product is CASSDGVSGNTIYF. The chain couples TRBV6-1 to TRBJ1-3; D unclear. The CDR3 sequence is 14 residues long. CDR1 MNHNS and CDR2 SASEGT come from the germline V gene. Trimming left V 3 bases short and J 0 bases short, with 6 bases between.

J is TRBJ2-3 and V is TRBV5-4; 8 positions agree with TRBD2. Germline trimming cut 0 bases from V and 2 bases from J; bases unmatched to any gene: 2. Germline V gene sequence: CDR1 SGHNT, CDR2 YYREEE (reference sequence). The CDR3 has 15 residues. The CDR3 DNA reads as TGTGCCAGCAGCTTGGGCGGGGGGTTCACAGATACGCAGTATTTT. It is translated as CASSLGGGFTDTQYF.

This CDR3 is CASSHPQGRGSYNEQFF. Here the CDR3 DNA reads TGTGCCAGCAGCCACCCCCAAGGGCGGGGCTCCTACAATGAGCAGTTCTTC. This chain links TRBV4-2 with TRBJ2-1, with D possibly matching TRBD2 (6 bases). From germline, CDR1 is LGHNA and CDR2 YNFKEQ. The CDR3 runs to 17 residues. Trimming pared 3 bases from V and 0 bases from J, leaving 15 bases between.

The V and J genes are TRBV9 and TRBJ2-7; the D gene is possibly TRBD2 (7 bases). V shed 4 bases and J shed 6 bases, with 17 bases lying between them. CDR1 SGDLS and CDR2 YYNGEE come from the germline V gene. The CDR3 contains 14 residues. The DNA of the CDR3 is TGTGCCAGCAGCCCTGGAGTCGGGGGGCTCGAGCAGTACTTC. This sequence encodes CASSPGVGGLEQYF.

The chain employs TRBV5-6 and TRBJ2-5; 10 positions agree with TRBD1. CDR1 and CDR2 (germline): SGHDT, YYEEEE. The V and J ends lost 3 bases and 4 bases, in that order; junction bases with no gene match: 6. This CDR3 has 15 residues. The CDR3 region is CASSSGTGVIETQYF. The CDR3 nucleotides are TGTGCCAGCAGCTCCGGGACAGGGGTAATAGAGACCCAGTACTTC.

The rearrangement uses TRBV9 and TRBJ2-6; TRBD1 agrees at 10 bases. The germline CDR1 and CDR2 sequences are SGDLS and YYNGEE. The CDR3 has 16 amino acids. V shed 3 bases and J 1 base; nucleotides not matched to a gene: 1. CDR3 protein: CASSADRGSGANVLTF. CDR3 bases: TGTGCCAGCAGCGCGGACAGGGGGTCTGGGGCCAACGTCCTGACTTTC.

The rearrangement uses TRBV27 and TRBJ1-2; D may be TRBD1 (5 bases). V was trimmed by 3 bases and J by 5 bases, leaving 16 bases between them. CDR1 MNHEY and CDR2 SMNVEV come from the germline V gene (reference sequence). CDR3 length: 15 amino acids. As DNA, the CDR3 is TGTGCCAGCAGTTTCGTCGGGGCATCCGTTTATGGCTACACCTTC. It codes for CASSFVGASVYGYTF.

The chain carries TRBV2 and TRBJ2-7, with TRBD1 as a possible D gene (7 bases). Germline V gene sequence: CDR1 SNHLY, CDR2 FYNNEI. This CDR3 region has 15 residues. V was clipped by 2 bases and J by 1 base, with 12 bases between them. The CDR3 nucleotides are TGTGCCAGCAGTGAACGGGCAGGGGGGTCCTACGAGCAGTACTTC. Translating it yields CASSERAGGSYEQYF.

V and J are TRBV11-3 and TRBJ2-5, with D tentatively TRBD1 or TRBD2 (5 bases each). Between the trimmed V and J ends, which lost 7 bases and 4 bases, there was a span of 10 bases. In germline, CDR1 is SGHNT, CDR2 YENEEA. The CDR3 loop spans 12 amino acids. The CDR3 DNA follows: TGTGCCAGCAAAGGGGCGGGAGAGACCCAGTACTTC. Its protein product is CASKGAGETQYF.

The chain is built from TRBV28 and TRBJ2-7; D remains ambiguous. CDR1 MDHEN and CDR2 SYDVKM come from the germline V gene. This CDR3 region has 15 residues. Trimming removed 0 bases at V and 0 bases at J, with 9 bases between. As DNA, the CDR3 is TGTGCCAGCAGTTTATGGCTAGGACCCTCCTACGAGCAGTACTTC. It specifies CASSLWLGPSYEQYF.

This chain uses TRBV6-6 with TRBJ2-5, with D possibly being TRBD1 (6 bases). With 6 bases removed from V and 5 bases from J, the gap between germline ends came to 13 bases. The CDR3 length is 13 residues. The V gene's germline CDR1 is MNHNY and CDR2 SVGAGI (reference sequence). DNA of the CDR3: TGTGCCAGCAGACAACAGGGCAGGGAGACCCAGTACTTC. It translates to CASRQQGRETQYF.

The gene calls are TRBV5-6 and TRBJ2-5; D is unclear. With the DNA end fitting TRBJ2-7 better, the J assignment may be wrong. CDR1 and CDR2 (germline): SGHDT, YYEEEE. The CDR3 loop spans 13 amino acids. CDR3 loop: CASSYGNSYEQYF. The CDR3 DNA follows: TGTGCCAGCAGCTACGGAAATTCCTACGAGCAGTACTTC.

The V and J genes are TRBV6-1 and TRBJ1-1, with 7 bases that match TRBD1. The CDR3 is 15 amino acids. V was pared by 4 bases and J by 0 bases, with 5 bases of the junction left unmatched. Germline CDR1 MNHNS, CDR2 SASEGT. The CDR3 region is CASSGRQGLNTEAFF. Written as DNA, the CDR3 is TGTGCCAGCAGTGGACGACAGGGCCTGAACACTGAAGCTTTCTTT.

V is TRBV18 and J is TRBJ1-1; unclear D gene. Trimming removed 6 bases from V and 1 base from J, with 12 bases in between. The germline V gene has CDR1 KGHSH and CDR2 LQKENI. The CDR3 runs to 14 residues. The CDR3 sequence: CASSYDAKNTEAFF. DNA of the CDR3: TGTGCCAGCTCCTACGACGCAAAGAACACTGAAGCTTTCTTT.

The V call is TRBV28, the J call TRBJ1-5; D is ambiguous. CDR1 and CDR2 (germline): MDHEN, SYDVKM. The CDR3 runs 19 residues. The V gene lost 2 bases and the J gene lost 4 bases, with 24 bases spanning the gap. The CDR3: CASSLPGDGFWEENQPQHF. In DNA, the CDR3 is TGTGCCAGCAGTTTACCCGGGGATGGTTTCTGGGAAGAAAATCAGCCCCAGCATTTT.

The chain carries TRBV7-9 and TRBJ2-2; weak D call: TRBD2 (6 bases). The CDR3 spans 19 residues. The V and J ends lost 2 bases and 0 bases respectively, with 19 bases between them. Germline-derived CDR1 and CDR2 are SEHNR and FQNEAQ (reference sequence). In DNA, the CDR3 is TGTGCCAGCAGCTTAAACCCTTCGAAGGCGGGGACGAACACCGGGGAGCTGTTTTTT. It translates to CASSLNPSKAGTNTGELFF.

The rearrangement joins TRBV28 to TRBJ2-7; D is ambiguous. CDR1 and CDR2 from the germline V gene are MDHEN and SYDVKM. V was clipped by 8 bases and J by 4 bases, with 12 bases between them. The CDR3 extends over 12 amino acids. In DNA, the CDR3 is TGTGCCAGCGGACGGACGGGTTACGAGCAGTACTTC. Protein sequence: CASGRTGYEQYF.

This clone was picked up one time. The chain couples TRBV12-5 to TRBJ1-4; D not resolved. The CDR3 contains 14 residues. Trimming removed 5 bases from V and 4 bases from J, with 11 bases in between. CDR1 is LGHNT and CDR2 is FRNRAP in the germline V gene. The CDR3 region is CASGPLALNEKLFF. CDR3 nucleotides: TGTGCTAGTGGTCCCCTGGCTCTTAATGAAAAACTGTTTTTT. Full variable domain (outside the CDR3, taken from reference TRBV12-5 and TRBJ1-4): DARVTQTPRHKVTEMGQEVTMRCQPILGHNTVFWYRQTMMQGLELLAYFRNRAPLDDSGMPKDRFSAEMPDATLATLKIQPSEPRDSAVYFCASGPLALNEKLFFGSGTQLSVL.

V is TRBV7-2 and J is TRBJ2-5, with 8 positions matching TRBD1. This CDR3 spans 16 amino acids. J was trimmed by 2 bases and V by 5 bases; bases with no gene match: 10. Germline values: CDR1 SGHTA, CDR2 FQGNSA. CDR3 protein: CASSLRTGWGQETQYF. Written as DNA, the CDR3 is TGTGCCAGCAGCCTCCGGACAGGGTGGGGGCAAGAGACCCAGTACTTC.

The chain has TRBV6-6 and TRBJ2-7; D is tentatively TRBD1 or TRBD2 (5 bases each). In germline, CDR1 is MNHNY, CDR2 SVGAGI (reference sequence). The V end was cut by 0 bases, the J end by 0 bases, with 6 bases between. The CDR3 totals 14 residues. The CDR3 coding sequence is TGTGCCAGCAGTTACTCGAGGGGCTCCTACGAGCAGTACTTC. Translating it yields CASSYSRGSYEQYF.

This CDR3 reads CAWNGGGHEQYF. The CDR3 region has the DNA TGTGCCTGGAATGGGGGGGGCCACGAGCAGTACTTC. The V and J genes are TRBV30 and TRBJ2-7, with D possibly matching TRBD2 (7 bases). The CDR3 is 12 amino acids. V was pared by 4 bases and J by 5 bases, with 12 bases between. Germline loops: CDR1 GTSNPN, CDR2 SVGIG (reference sequence).

This clone was seen more than once but under ten times. The rearrangement links TRBV29-1 to TRBJ2-7; 7 bases are shared with TRBD1. CDR3 length: 11 residues. J was trimmed by 4 bases and V by 6 bases; bases with no gene match: 3. Germline V lookup: CDR1 SQVTM, CDR2 ANQGSEA. The CDR3 region has the DNA TGCAGCGTAGGGGGCGCTTACGAGCAGTACTTC. Protein: CSVGGAYEQYF.

V usage is TRBV6-5 and J usage is TRBJ1-1; D gene uncertain. Germline V gene lookup returns CDR1 MNHEY and CDR2 SVGAGI. The CDR3 consists of 12 residues. The V gene lost 8 bases and the J gene lost 3 bases, with 10 bases spanning the gap. Here the CDR3 DNA reads TGTGCCAGCCGGCAGCAGGACACTGAAGCTTTCTTT. Residues: CASRQQDTEAFF.

This chain links TRBV4-2 with TRBJ1-6; D remains ambiguous. Germline V gene sequence: CDR1 LGHNA, CDR2 YNFKEQ. This CDR3 comprises 15 residues. Trimming removed 0 bases at V and 9 bases at J, with 12 bases between. CDR3 amino acids: CASSQEAAASSPLHF. The CDR3 DNA sequence: TGTGCCAGCAGCCAAGAGGCGGCAGCCAGTTCACCCCTCCACTTT.

This chain links TRBV5-1 with TRBJ2-2, with D possibly TRBD2 on 6 matching bases. The length of the CDR3 is 17 residues. Germline CDR1 reads SGHRS; CDR2 reads YFSETQ. V was trimmed by 2 bases and J by 1 base, leaving 15 bases between them. The CDR3 sequence: CASSFPRGSGNTGELFF. The CDR3 bases are TGCGCCAGCAGCTTCCCCCGGGGTAGCGGGAACACCGGGGAGCTGTTTTTT.

The chain couples TRBV4-3 to TRBJ1-4; D ambiguous. Trimming left V 2 bases short and J 1 base short, with 8 bases between. Germline lookup yields CDR1 LGHNA and CDR2 YSLEER. This CDR3 has 15 residues. CDR3 region: CASSQHRGTNEKLFF. The CDR3, as DNA: TGCGCCAGCAGCCAACATCGGGGAACTAATGAAAAACTGTTTTTT.

This chain links TRBV6-6 with TRBJ1-1; D unclear. The V gene's germline CDR1 is MNHNY and CDR2 SVGAGI (reference sequence). This CDR3 spans 15 amino acids. V lost 4 bases and J lost 2, with 14 bases in between. The CDR3 DNA sequence: TGTGCCAGCAGTTCCACTCGGGGATCAAACACTGAAGCTTTCTTT. This encodes CASSSTRGSNTEAFF.